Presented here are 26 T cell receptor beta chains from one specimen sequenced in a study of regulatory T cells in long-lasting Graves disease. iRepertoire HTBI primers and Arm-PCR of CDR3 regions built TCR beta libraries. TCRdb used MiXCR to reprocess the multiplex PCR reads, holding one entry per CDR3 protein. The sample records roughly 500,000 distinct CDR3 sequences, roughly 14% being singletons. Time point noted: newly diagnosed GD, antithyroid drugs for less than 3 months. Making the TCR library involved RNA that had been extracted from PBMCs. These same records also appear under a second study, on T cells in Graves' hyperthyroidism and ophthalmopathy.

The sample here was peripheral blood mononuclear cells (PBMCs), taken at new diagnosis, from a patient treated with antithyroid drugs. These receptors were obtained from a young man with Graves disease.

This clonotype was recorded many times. CDR3 amino acids: CASSYSGLDTPDTQYF. CDR3 DNA: TGTGCCAGCAGTTACTCCGGACTAGATACCCCAGATACGCAGTATTTT. The J gene is TRBJ2-3, the V gene TRBV6-2 or TRBV6-3; TRBD2 matches 7 bases. Germline trimming cut 0 bases from V and 4 bases from J; bases unmatched to any gene: 7. This CDR3 is built from 16 residues. From germline, CDR1 is MNHEY and CDR2 SVGEGT.

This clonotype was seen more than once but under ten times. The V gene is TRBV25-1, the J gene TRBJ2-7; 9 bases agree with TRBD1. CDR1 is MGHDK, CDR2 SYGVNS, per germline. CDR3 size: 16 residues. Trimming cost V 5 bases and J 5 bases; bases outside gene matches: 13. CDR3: CASSLPPGQGNDEQYF. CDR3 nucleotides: TGTGCCAGCAGTCTACCGCCGGGACAGGGAAATGACGAGCAGTACTTC.

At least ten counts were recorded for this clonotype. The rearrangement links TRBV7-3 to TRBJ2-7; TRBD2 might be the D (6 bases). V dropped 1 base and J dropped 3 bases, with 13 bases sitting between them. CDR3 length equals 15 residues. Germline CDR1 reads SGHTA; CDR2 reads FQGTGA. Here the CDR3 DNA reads TGTGCCAGCAGCTTAAGTGGGACTCCGGGCTACGAGCAGTACTTC. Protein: CASSLSGTPGYEQYF.

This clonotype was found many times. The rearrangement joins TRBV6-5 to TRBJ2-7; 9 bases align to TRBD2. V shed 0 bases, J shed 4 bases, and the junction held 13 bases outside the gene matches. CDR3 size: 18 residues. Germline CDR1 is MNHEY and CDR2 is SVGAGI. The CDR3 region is CASSYSEELLAGKYEQYF. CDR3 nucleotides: TGTGCCAGCAGTTACTCGGAAGAACTACTAGCGGGCAAGTACGAGCAGTACTTC.

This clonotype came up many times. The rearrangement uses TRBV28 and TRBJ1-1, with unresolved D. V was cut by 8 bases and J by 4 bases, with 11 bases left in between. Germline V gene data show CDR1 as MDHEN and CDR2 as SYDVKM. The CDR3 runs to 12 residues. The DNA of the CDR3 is TGTGCCAGCTGTATTGGACGCACTGAAGCTTTCTTT. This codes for CASCIGRTEAFF.

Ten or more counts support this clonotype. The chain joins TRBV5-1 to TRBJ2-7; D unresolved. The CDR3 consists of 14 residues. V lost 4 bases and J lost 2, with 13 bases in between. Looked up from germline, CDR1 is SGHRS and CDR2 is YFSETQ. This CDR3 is CASSLGTVTYEQYF. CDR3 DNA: TGCGCCAGCAGCCTGGGTACGGTGACCTACGAGCAGTACTTC.

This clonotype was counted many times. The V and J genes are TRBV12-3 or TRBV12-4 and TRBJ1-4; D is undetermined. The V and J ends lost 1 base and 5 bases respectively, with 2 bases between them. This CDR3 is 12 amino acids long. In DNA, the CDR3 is TGTGCCAGCAGTTTAGGGAATGAAAAACTGTTTTTT. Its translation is CASSLGNEKLFF.

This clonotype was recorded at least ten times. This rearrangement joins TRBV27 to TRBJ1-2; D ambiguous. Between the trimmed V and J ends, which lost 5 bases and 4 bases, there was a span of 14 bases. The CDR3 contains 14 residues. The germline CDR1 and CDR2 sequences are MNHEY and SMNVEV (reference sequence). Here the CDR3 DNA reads TGTGCCAGCAGTCTCTCCGAGCCTATCTATGGCTACACCTTC. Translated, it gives CASSLSEPIYGYTF.

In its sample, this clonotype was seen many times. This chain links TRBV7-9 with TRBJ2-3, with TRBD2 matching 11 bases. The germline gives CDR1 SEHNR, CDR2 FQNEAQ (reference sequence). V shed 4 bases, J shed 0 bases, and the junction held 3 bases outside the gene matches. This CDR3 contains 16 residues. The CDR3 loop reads CASSSRLAGSTDTQYF. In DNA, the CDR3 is TGTGCCAGCAGCTCACGACTAGCGGGGAGCACAGATACGCAGTATTTT.

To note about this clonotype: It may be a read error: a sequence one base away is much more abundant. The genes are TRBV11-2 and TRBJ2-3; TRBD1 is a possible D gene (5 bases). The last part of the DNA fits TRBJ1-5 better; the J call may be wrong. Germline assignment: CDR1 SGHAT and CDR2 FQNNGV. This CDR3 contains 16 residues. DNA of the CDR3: TGTGCCAGCAGCTTGAGGGGCATCTCGAGCACAGATACGCAGCATTTT. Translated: CASSLRGISSTDTQHF.

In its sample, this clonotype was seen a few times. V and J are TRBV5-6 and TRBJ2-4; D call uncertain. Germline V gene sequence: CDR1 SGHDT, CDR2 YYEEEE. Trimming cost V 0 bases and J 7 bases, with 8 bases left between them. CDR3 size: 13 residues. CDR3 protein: CASSLDIVNIQYF. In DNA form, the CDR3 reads TGTGCCAGCAGCTTGGACATTGTGAACATTCAGTACTTC. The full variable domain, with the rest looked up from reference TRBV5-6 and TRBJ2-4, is DAGVTQSPTHLIKTRGQQVTLRCSPKSGHDTVSWYQQALGQGPQFIFQYYEEEERQRGNFPDRFSGHQFPNYSSELNVNALLLGDSALYLCASSLDIVNIQYFGAGTRLSVL.

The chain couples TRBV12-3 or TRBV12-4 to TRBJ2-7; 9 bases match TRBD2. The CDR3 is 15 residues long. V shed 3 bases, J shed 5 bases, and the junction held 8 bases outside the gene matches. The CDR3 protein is CASSLFGLAFHEQYF. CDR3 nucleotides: TGTGCCAGCAGTTTGTTTGGACTAGCGTTCCACGAGCAGTACTTC.

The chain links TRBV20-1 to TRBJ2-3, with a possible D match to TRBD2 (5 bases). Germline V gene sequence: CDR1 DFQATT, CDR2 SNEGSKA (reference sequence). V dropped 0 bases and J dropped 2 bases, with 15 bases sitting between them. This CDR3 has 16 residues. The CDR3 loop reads CSARDLGGPVTDTQYF. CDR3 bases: TGCAGTGCTAGAGATCTTGGCGGGCCGGTCACAGATACGCAGTATTTT.

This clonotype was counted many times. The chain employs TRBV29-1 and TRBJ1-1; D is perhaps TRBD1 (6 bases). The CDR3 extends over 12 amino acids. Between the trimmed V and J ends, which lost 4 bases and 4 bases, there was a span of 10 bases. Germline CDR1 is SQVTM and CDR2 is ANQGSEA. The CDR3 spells CSVAGGPTEAFF. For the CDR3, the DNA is TGCAGCGTTGCCGGGGGGCCCACTGAAGCTTTCTTT.

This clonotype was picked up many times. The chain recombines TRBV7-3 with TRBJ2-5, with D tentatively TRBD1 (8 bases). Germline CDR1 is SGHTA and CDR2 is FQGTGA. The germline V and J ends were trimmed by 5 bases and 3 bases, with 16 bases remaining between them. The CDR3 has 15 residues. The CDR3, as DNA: TGTGCCAGCAGCATCGACAGGGGAGGGAAAGAGACCCAGTACTTC. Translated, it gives CASSIDRGGKETQYF.

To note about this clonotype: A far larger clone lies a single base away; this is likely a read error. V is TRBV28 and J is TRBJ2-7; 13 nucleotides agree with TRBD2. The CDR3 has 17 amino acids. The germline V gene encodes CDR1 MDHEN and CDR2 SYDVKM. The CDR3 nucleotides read TGTGCCAGCAGCGACCGAACTAGCGGGAGGGCCGAGGACGAGCAGTGCTTC. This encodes CASSDRTSGRAEDEQCF.

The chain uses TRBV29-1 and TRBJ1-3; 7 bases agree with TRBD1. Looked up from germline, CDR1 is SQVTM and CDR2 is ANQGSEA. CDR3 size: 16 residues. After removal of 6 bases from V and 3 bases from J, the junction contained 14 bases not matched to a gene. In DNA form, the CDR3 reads TGCAGCGTCGTTTCCCCACAGGGGAGGGGTGGAAACACCATATATTTT. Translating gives CSVVSPQGRGGNTIYF. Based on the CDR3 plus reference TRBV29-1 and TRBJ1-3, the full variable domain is SAVISQKPSRDICQRGTSLTIQCQVDSQVTMMFWYRQQPGQSLTLIATANQGSEATYESGFVIDKFPISRPNLTFSTLTVSNMSPEDSSIYLCSVVSPQGRGGNTIYFGEGSWLTVV.

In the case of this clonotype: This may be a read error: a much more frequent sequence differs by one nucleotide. CDR3 residues: CANSPEQGSNQPQHF. CDR3 sequence (DNA): TGTGCCAACTCACCTGAGCAGGGGAGCAATCAGCCCCAGCATTTT. The J gene is TRBJ1-5, the V gene TRBV18; tentative D call: TRBD1 (6 bases). From germline, CDR1 is KGHSH and CDR2 LQKENI. The CDR3 length is 15 residues.

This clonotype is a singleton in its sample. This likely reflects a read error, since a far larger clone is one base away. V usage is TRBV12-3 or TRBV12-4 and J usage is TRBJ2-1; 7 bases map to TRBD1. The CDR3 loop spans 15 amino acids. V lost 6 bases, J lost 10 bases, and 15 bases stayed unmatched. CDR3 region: CASSPTGNGIYEQFF. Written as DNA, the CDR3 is TGTGCCAGCAGCCCGACAGGGAATGGCATCTACGAGCAGTTCTTC.

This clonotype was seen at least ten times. The CDR3 reads CASSSPRGELFF. CDR3 DNA: TGTGCCAGCAGTTCTCCTCGCGGGGAGCTGTTTTTT. The chain is built from TRBV12-3 or TRBV12-4 and TRBJ2-2; D gene uncertain. V lost 4 bases to trimming and J lost 7 bases, with 7 bases between them. The CDR3 has 12 amino acids.

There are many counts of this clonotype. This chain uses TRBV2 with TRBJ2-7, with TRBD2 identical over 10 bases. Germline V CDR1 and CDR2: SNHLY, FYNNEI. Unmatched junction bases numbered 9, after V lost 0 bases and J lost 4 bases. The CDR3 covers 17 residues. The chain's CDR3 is CASSEALRTSGSYEQYF. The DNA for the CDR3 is TGTGCCAGCAGTGAAGCGCTTCGGACTAGCGGATCTTACGAGCAGTACTTC.

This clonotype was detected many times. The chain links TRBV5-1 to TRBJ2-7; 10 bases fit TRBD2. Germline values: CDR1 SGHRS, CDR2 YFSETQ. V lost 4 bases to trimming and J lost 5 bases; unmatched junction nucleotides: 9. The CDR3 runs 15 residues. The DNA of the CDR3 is TGCGCCAGCAGCCTGCCTAGCGGGAGTGCCGACGAGCAGTACTTC. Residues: CASSLPSGSADEQYF.

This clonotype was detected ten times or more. The CDR3 DNA reads as TGTGCCAGCAGTTTATTAGCGGGTGTGGCAGATACGCAGTATTTT. Its protein product is CASSLLAGVADTQYF. J is TRBJ2-3 and V is TRBV27; 7 bases line up with TRBD2. Germline CDR1 MNHEY, CDR2 SMNVEV (reference sequence). The ends lost 1 base at V and 4 bases at J; junction bases unmatched: 5. This CDR3 has 15 amino acids.

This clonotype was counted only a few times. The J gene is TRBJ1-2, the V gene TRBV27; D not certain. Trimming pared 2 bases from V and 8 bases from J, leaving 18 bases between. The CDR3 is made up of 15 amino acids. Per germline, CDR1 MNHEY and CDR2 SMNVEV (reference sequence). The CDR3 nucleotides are TGTGCCAGCAGTTTAAATGCGGGCAGAGGGTTGGGCTACACCTTC. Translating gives CASSLNAGRGLGYTF.

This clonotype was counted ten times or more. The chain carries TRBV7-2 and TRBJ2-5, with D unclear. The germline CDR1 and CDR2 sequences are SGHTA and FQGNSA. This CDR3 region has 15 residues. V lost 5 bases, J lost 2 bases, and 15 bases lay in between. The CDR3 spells CASSRFWRPQETQYF. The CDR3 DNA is TGTGCCAGCAGCAGGTTTTGGCGCCCTCAAGAGACCCAGTACTTC.

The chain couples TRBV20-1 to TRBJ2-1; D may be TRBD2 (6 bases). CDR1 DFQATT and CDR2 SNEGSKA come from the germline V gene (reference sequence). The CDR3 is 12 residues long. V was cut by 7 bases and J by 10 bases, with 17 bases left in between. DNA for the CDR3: TGCAGTGGTGGCGGGAACGTCAAGGAGCAGTTCTTC. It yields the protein CSGGGNVKEQFF.